This T cell receptor (beta chain) derives from a study of cytomegalovirus exposure and HLA in healthy donors (dated by TCRdb to the late 2010s). For the study in its entirety: The roughly 670 repertoires of the first cohort and the roughly 120 validation repertoires were produced on the same platform, according to a later analysis. The study aimed to test whether cataloging public T cell receptors could reveal signatures of past pathogen exposure. In addition to the first cohort of roughly 670 subjects, a separate validation cohort of 120 different subjects was used. High-throughput TCR immunosequencing, statistical association of individual TCRs with disease status, and machine learning were combined to predict cytomegalovirus infection status.

Turning to this clone: Its antigen remains undetermined. No much larger clonotype is one base removed from it; base qualities were not supplied.

Library construction relied on the immunoSEQ multiplex PCR assay. On the authors' methods: A statistical classification framework was built for diagnosing cytomegalovirus status from the catalog of TCR beta chain sequences. TCRdb limited this immuneACCESS table to in-frame rearrangements with V and J called. A share of clones is missing; checked studies link under half to unresolved V genes, and the rest is unexplained. V and J calls and clone size are copied from that table; D and trimming were computed from the DNA. The sample table lists about 71,000 clones, 94% of them with a count of one. More than 1% of the sample is in the top ten clones. The investigation overall reported the following: Cytomegalovirus status was reported to be diagnosed by the classifier with high specificity and sensitivity in both the original and validation cohorts. The authors suggested that the approach could potentially be generalized to other disease states and immunological phenotypes. A later analysis had no HLA typing for the validation cohort, so co-occurrence there was scored across all 130 or so repertoires. A few of the identified cytomegalovirus-associated TCR beta chains were confirmed in vitro to be specific for cytomegalovirus antigens. Subsequent analysis determined that TCRs grouped into clusters in the first cohort also showed a tendency toward co-occurrence across the 120 validation repertoires, and roughly 94% of cluster scores exceeded 0. Most TCR sequences were seen in very few donors, while some public TCRs were found in many individuals. The study listed 150 to 200 TCR beta chains as associated with cytomegalovirus.

V has 2 bases trimmed and J has 3 bases trimmed; junction bases matching no gene number 1. The CDR3 goes from the cysteine to the phenylalanine over 14 residues. Only the CDR3 portion is preserved as DNA: 42 bases, with reading frame beginning at the first base. The germline V gene encodes CDR1 SGDLS and CDR2 YYNGEE. The donors were included in the validation cohort of some 120 subjects, a group kept apart from the approximately 700-subject first cohort. The chain uses TRBV9 and TRBJ2-1; 8 central bases correspond to TRBD2. The source of this sequence is a young woman in good health and CMV-seronegative. Sample: PBMCs. The CDR3 protein is CASSVSGIYNEQFF. In nucleotide form, the sequence is TGTGCCAGCAGCGTTAGCGGGATCTACAATGAGCAGTTCTTC. Here the CDR3 is joined to the reference TRBV9 and TRBJ2-1 genes, and the full variable domain is: DSGVTQTPKHLITATGQRVTLRCSPRSGDLSVYWYQQSLDQGLQFLIQYYNGEERAKGNILERFSAQQFPDLHSELNLSSLELGDSALYFCASSVSGIYNEQFFGPGTRLTVL.